These 3 T cell receptor beta chains originate from one sample sequenced in a study of CD8+ T cells in alopecia areata. As the sequencing template, cDNA was produced by extracting RNA and reverse transcribing it. Only in-frame clones appear in the TCRdb table, and some are missing; sequencing was by immunoSEQ multiplex PCR. The sample has 150,000 to 200,000 clones; approximately 56% are singletons. The treatment is: oral pan-JAK inhibitor, 5-10 mg twice daily. This material consisted of CD4+ T cells sorted from blood, taken at week 4, from a patient treated with tofacitinib. These receptors were collected from a human donor with alopecia areata.

The chain carries TRBV9 and TRBJ2-3; the match to TRBD1 covers 8 bases. The CDR3 is made up of 13 amino acids. CDR1 is SGDLS and CDR2 is YYNGEE in the germline V gene. V trimming: 0 bases; J trimming: 9 bases; junction bases outside the gene matches: 3. The CDR3 loop reads CASSVATGATQYF. CDR3 sequence (DNA): TGTGCCAGCAGCGTAGCGACAGGGGCGACGCAGTATTTT.

The genes are TRBV11-3 and TRBJ2-1, with a possible D match to TRBD2 (6 bases). CDR3 size: 14 residues. Germline values: CDR1 SGHNT, CDR2 YENEEA. The V gene lost 5 bases and the J gene lost 9 bases, with 17 bases spanning the gap. CDR3 loop: CASSPRAHGGEQFF. The CDR3 DNA reads TGTGCCAGCAGCCCCAGGGCCCACGGGGGTGAGCAGTTCTTC. Full variable domain (remainder filled in from reference TRBV11-3 and TRBJ2-1): EAGVVQSPRYKIIEKKQPVAFWCNPISGHNTLYWYLQNLGQGPELLIRYENEEAVDDSQLPKDRFSAERLKGVDSTLKIQPAELGDSAVYLCASSPRAHGGEQFFGPGTRLTVL.

The J gene is TRBJ1-2, the V gene TRBV6-6, with 10 bases matching TRBD1. V lost 2 bases, J lost 7 bases, and 7 bases stayed unmatched. Germline loops: CDR1 MNHNY, CDR2 SVGAGI (reference sequence). The CDR3 contains 15 residues. CDR3 DNA sequence: TGTGCCAGCAGTTACCCGGGACAGGGGAATCGTGGCTACACCTTC. Translation gives CASSYPGQGNRGYTF.